The 16 T cell receptor beta chains in this list originate from one sample, sequenced in a study of blood T cell repertoires in COVID-19. The data were produced by immunoSEQ multiplex PCR, yet TCRdb's version contains in-frame clones alone and is incomplete. The profile shows about 50,000 clones, around 73% of them singletons. Sequencing used PBMCs or T cells enriched from blood (not recorded which). Every receptor here comes from a woman aged 45-60 years with acute COVID-19.

The chain joins TRBV5-6 to TRBJ1-1; 8 bases are a match to TRBD1. J was trimmed by 3 bases and V by 3 bases; bases with no gene match: 7. Germline V CDR1 and CDR2: SGHDT, YYEEEE. This CDR3 is 15 amino acids long. In DNA form, the CDR3 reads TGTGCCAGCAGCTCGGACAGGGCCGGGGACACTGAAGCTTTCTTT. Protein sequence: CASSSDRAGDTEAFF.

CDR3 in DNA: TGTGCCAGCAGGTCAGGGGCCGTGAACACCGGGGAGCTGTTTTTT. Protein: CASRSGAVNTGELFF. J is TRBJ2-2 and V is TRBV3-1 (or the pseudogene TRBV3-2); a weak D match, TRBD1 (6 bases). CDR1 is LGHDT and CDR2 is YNNKEL in the germline V gene (reference sequence). Trimming left V 6 bases short and J 1 base short, with 12 bases between. This CDR3 is built from 15 residues.

This clone has a single count. V usage is TRBV3-1 (or the pseudogene TRBV3-2) and J usage is TRBJ2-7, with unresolved D. This CDR3 has 13 residues. Germline values: CDR1 LGHDT, CDR2 YNNKEL (reference sequence). Deletions cut 4 bases from V and 3 bases from J, with 10 bases between. CDR3 nucleotide sequence: TGTGCCAGCAGCCTGCGACAAGGCTACGAGCAGTACTTC. It is translated as CASSLRQGYEQYF.

CDR3 in DNA: TGTGCCAGCAGCCAGACAGGGGCCCTTGGGGCCCAGCATTTT. Its protein is CASSQTGALGAQHF. The rearrangement uses TRBV25-1 and TRBJ1-5; 8 positions agree with TRBD1. V shed 6 bases and J 11 bases; nucleotides not matched to a gene: 12. The CDR3 length is 14 residues. Germline CDR1 MGHDK, CDR2 SYGVNS. The entire variable domain, with the rest obtained from reference TRBV25-1 and TRBJ1-5, is as follows: EADIYQTPRYLVIGTGKKITLECSQTMGHDKMYWYQQDPGMELHLIHYSYGVNSTEKGDLSSESTVSRIRTEHFPLTLESARPSHTSQYLCASSQTGALGAQHFGDGTRLSIL.

The V call is TRBV7-2, the J call TRBJ2-7; 7 nucleotides agree with TRBD1. In germline, CDR1 is SGHTA, CDR2 FQGNSA. CDR3 size: 15 residues. V gave up 5 bases and J gave up 0 bases; unmatched junction bases: 7. CDR3 protein: CASSLGQLLSYEQYF. The CDR3 bases are TGTGCCAGCAGCCTGGGACAGTTACTCTCCTACGAGCAGTACTTC. The whole variable domain, filled in from reference TRBV7-2 and TRBJ2-7, reads GAGVSQSPSNKVTEKGKDVELRCDPISGHTALYWYRQSLGQGLEFLIYFQGNSAPDKSGLPSDRFSAERTGGSVSTLTIQRTQQEDSAVYLCASSLGQLLSYEQYFGPGTRLTVT.

CDR3 amino acids: CASSLTRPLSYEQYF. The CDR3 DNA sequence: TGTGCCAGCAGCTTAACTAGACCACTTTCCTACGAGCAGTACTTC. The chain combines TRBV7-9 with TRBJ2-7; tentative D call: TRBD2 (5 bases). The V gene lost 2 bases and the J gene lost 1 base, with 12 bases spanning the gap. This CDR3 comprises 15 residues. Germline V lookup: CDR1 SEHNR, CDR2 FQNEAQ (reference sequence).

This chain links TRBV10-3 with TRBJ1-2; D is possibly TRBD1 (5 bases). CDR3 length: 15 residues. Germline V gene lookup returns CDR1 ENHRY and CDR2 SYGVKD. V lost 3 bases to trimming and J lost 2 bases, with 13 bases between them. CDR3 sequence reads: CAISELDNFNYGYTF. The CDR3 DNA follows: TGTGCCATCAGTGAATTGGACAATTTCAACTATGGCTACACCTTC.

The V call is TRBV5-1, the J call TRBJ2-7; 9 positions agree with TRBD1. After removal of 4 bases from V and 2 bases from J, the junction contained 4 bases not matched to a gene. CDR1 SGHRS and CDR2 YFSETQ come from the germline V gene. The CDR3 is made up of 14 amino acids. The CDR3 loop reads CASSGTGKPYEQYF. The CDR3 nucleotides are TGCGCCAGCAGCGGGACAGGGAAGCCCTACGAGCAGTACTTC.

J is TRBJ2-3 and V is TRBV9; 9 bases agree with TRBD1. Trimming cost V 0 bases and J 0 bases; bases outside gene matches: 8. CDR3 length: 18 amino acids. The germline CDR1 and CDR2 sequences are SGDLS and YYNGEE. The CDR3 loop is CASSVGTGVFLSTDTQYF. CDR3 DNA sequence: TGTGCCAGCAGCGTAGGGACAGGGGTCTTTTTAAGCACAGATACGCAGTATTTT.

This chain uses TRBV4-1 with TRBJ2-2, with TRBD2 matching over 7 bases. The CDR3 consists of 16 residues. With V trimmed by 0 bases and J by 4 bases, 5 bases remained unmatched. The germline V gene encodes CDR1 MGHRA and CDR2 YSYEKL. In DNA form, the CDR3 reads TGCGCCAGCAGCCAAGATGTGGGGGGGATCACCGGGGAGCTGTTTTTT. This sequence encodes CASSQDVGGITGELFF.

The chain links TRBV2 to TRBJ1-2; D not resolved. The germline gives CDR1 SNHLY, CDR2 FYNNEI. V was clipped by 4 bases and J by 3 bases, with 12 bases between them. The length of the CDR3 is 14 residues. CDR3 nucleotide sequence: TGTGCCAGCAGTGGACCTCAGGAAGACTATGGCTACACCTTC. Its protein is CASSGPQEDYGYTF.

The chain employs TRBV27 and TRBJ1-2; TRBD1 is a possible D gene (5 bases). In germline, CDR1 is MNHEY, CDR2 SMNVEV (reference sequence). Trimming shortened V by 5 bases and J by 4 bases, and 14 bases separated the two germline ends. The CDR3 runs 14 residues. The chain's CDR3 is CASSAAGTVYGYTF. Written as DNA, the CDR3 is TGTGCCAGCAGTGCAGCGGGGACTGTCTATGGCTACACCTTC.

V usage is TRBV19 and J usage is TRBJ2-1; 9 nucleotides agree with TRBD2. In germline, CDR1 is LNHDA, CDR2 SQIVND (reference sequence). This CDR3 has 15 amino acids. V shed 7 bases, J shed 4 bases, and the junction held 8 bases outside the gene matches. As DNA, the CDR3 is TGTGCCAGTACAGATCAGCGGGGGGCATACAATGAGCAGTTCTTC. This translates into CASTDQRGAYNEQFF.

The chain links TRBV18 to TRBJ1-1; tentatively, D is TRBD1 (5 bases). Trimming took off 2 bases at V and 4 bases at J, with 8 bases between the two ends. This CDR3 contains 13 residues. The V gene's germline CDR1 is KGHSH and CDR2 LQKENI. CDR3 in amino acids: CASSPAGLTEAFF. For the CDR3, the DNA is TGTGCCAGCTCACCAGCAGGGCTCACTGAAGCTTTCTTT.

Written as DNA, the CDR3 is TGCGCCAGCAGTCGGGAATCAAATTCACCCCTCCACTTT. This encodes CASSRESNSPLHF. The rearrangement uses TRBV5-1 and TRBJ1-6; D uncertain. There are 13 residues in the CDR3. Trimming removed 5 bases at V and 7 bases at J, with 10 bases between. Germline CDR1 and CDR2: SGHRS and YFSETQ.

The genes are TRBV6-1 and TRBJ2-5; 9 nucleotides agree with TRBD1. V shed 4 bases and J 4 bases; nucleotides not matched to a gene: 13. This CDR3 contains 17 residues. The germline CDR1 and CDR2 sequences are MNHNS and SASEGT. The CDR3 nucleotides read TGTGCCAGCAGTGCCTCAACCGGGACAGGGACGACAGAGACCCAGTACTTC. It yields the protein CASSASTGTGTTETQYF.